This TCR beta chain was profiled in a study of blood T cell repertoires in COVID-19. Study information: The cDNA or gDNA used as material had been derived from T cells, B-cell-depleted T cells, or PBMCs.

In germline, CDR1 is LGHDT, CDR2 YNNKEL (reference sequence). V lost 1 base and J lost 6, with 20 bases in between. This CDR3 comprises 17 residues. In the original analysis: Amplification of reference gene primers provided the estimated nucleated cell counts. Produced via immunoSEQ multiplex PCR; TCRdb's table is partial and in-frame only. V and J calls and clone size come straight from that table; D and trimming were deduced from the DNA. The table has a few hundred thousand clones, over 75% seen once. This receptor was obtained from a woman between 70 and 85 years old with COVID-19, enrolled during active disease. The sample was peripheral blood. V is TRBV3-1 (or the pseudogene TRBV3-2) and J is TRBJ2-3, with a possible D match to TRBD2 (6 bases). DNA for the CDR3: TGTGCCAGCAGCCAAGGATCCGGGAGATTGGGCTGTGATACGCAGTATTTT. This codes for CASSQGSGRLGCDTQYF.